This T cell receptor beta chain is from a study of shared clonotypes between healthy human individuals. The repertoire was sequenced with immunoSEQ multiplex PCR; TCRdb's copy has only in-frame clones and lacks some. The table has about 1.5 million clones, approximately 98% seen once. Sequenced material: naive CD4+ T cells sorted from blood. Subset indicated: CD45RA+ positively selected. This receptor was obtained from a man aged 25-40 years in good health.

CDR3 bases: TGTGCCAGCAGCTTAATAGCGGGGACTAGCGGGAGTCCCGAGCAGTACTTC. It encodes CASSLIAGTSGSPEQYF. The V and J genes are TRBV7-3 and TRBJ2-7; TRBD2 agrees at 14 bases. Unmatched junction bases numbered 8, after V lost 1 base and J lost 6 bases. This CDR3 has 17 amino acids. The germline V gene has CDR1 SGHTA and CDR2 FQGTGA.